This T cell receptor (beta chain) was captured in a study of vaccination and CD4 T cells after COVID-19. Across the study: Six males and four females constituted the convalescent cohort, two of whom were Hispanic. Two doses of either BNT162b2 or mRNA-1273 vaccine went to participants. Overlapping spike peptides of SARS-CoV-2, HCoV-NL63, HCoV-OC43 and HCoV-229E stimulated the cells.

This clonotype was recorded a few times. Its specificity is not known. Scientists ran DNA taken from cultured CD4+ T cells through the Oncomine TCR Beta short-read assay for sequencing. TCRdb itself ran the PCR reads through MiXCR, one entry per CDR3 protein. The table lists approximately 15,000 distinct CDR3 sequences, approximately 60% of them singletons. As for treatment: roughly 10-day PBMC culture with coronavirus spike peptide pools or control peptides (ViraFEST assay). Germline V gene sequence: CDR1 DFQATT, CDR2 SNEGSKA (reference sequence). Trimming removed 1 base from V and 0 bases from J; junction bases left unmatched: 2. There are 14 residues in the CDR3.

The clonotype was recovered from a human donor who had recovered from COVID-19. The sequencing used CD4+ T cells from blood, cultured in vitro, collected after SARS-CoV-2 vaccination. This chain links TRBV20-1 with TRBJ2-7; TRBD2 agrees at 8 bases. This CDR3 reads CSARGLAGSYEQYF. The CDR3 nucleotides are TGCAGTGCTAGAGGGCTAGCGGGCTCCTACGAGCAGTACTTC.